These 32 T cell receptor beta chains share one sample of origin, sequenced in a study of blood T cell repertoires in COVID-19. Sequencing used immunoSEQ multiplex PCR; TCRdb keeps in-frame clones, though not all of them. The top ten clones hold just under 0.6% of a sample with approximately 79,000 clones, more than 85% of them seen once. The material sequenced was peripheral blood. These receptors were obtained from a man aged 55-75 years with acute or convalescent COVID-19.

The CDR3 protein is CASSQGVADTQYF. The CDR3 DNA reads as TGCGCCAGCAGCCAAGGGGTTGCAGATACGCAGTATTTT. The J gene is TRBJ2-3, the V gene TRBV5-1; D might be TRBD1 (5 bases). Germline CDR1 is SGHRS and CDR2 is YFSETQ. The CDR3 spans 13 residues. V dropped 4 bases and J dropped 4 bases, with 10 bases sitting between them.

The rearrangement uses TRBV15 and TRBJ2-1; 7 bases match TRBD2. The V and J ends lost 1 base and 0 bases, in that order; junction bases with no gene match: 3. The CDR3 length is 16 residues. The V gene's germline CDR1 is LNHNV and CDR2 YYDKDF (reference sequence). CDR3 nucleotides: TGTGCCACCAGCAGAGGGGGACTATCCTCCTACAATGAGCAGTTCTTC. Residues: CATSRGGLSSYNEQFF.

The chain carries TRBV28 and TRBJ2-5, with no clear D. Trimming removed 5 bases at V and 2 bases at J, with 12 bases between. This CDR3 is 14 amino acids long. CDR1 and CDR2 (germline): MDHEN, SYDVKM. The CDR3 is CASSPAGWQETQYF. The CDR3 bases are TGTGCCAGCAGTCCTGCCGGGTGGCAAGAGACCCAGTACTTC.

This clone has only a few counts. The chain combines TRBV6-1 with TRBJ2-5, with TRBD1 matching 8 bases. CDR1 is MNHNS, CDR2 SASEGT, per germline. The V segment lost 3 bases and the J segment 0 bases; nucleotides outside the gene matches: 3. CDR3 length equals 15 residues. CDR3 sequence (DNA): TGTGCCAGCAGTGAGATGACAGGGGACCAAGAGACCCAGTACTTC. Protein sequence: CASSEMTGDQETQYF.

The chain has TRBV2 and TRBJ1-4, with 7 nucleotides matching TRBD1. J lost 8 bases, V lost 6 bases, and 9 bases had no gene match. The CDR3 loop spans 14 amino acids. The germline V gene encodes CDR1 SNHLY and CDR2 FYNNEI. The CDR3 nucleotides are TGTGCCAGCAGCGTAGACAGGGTCAGGGAAAAACTGTTTTTT. It is translated as CASSVDRVREKLFF.

The chain uses TRBV12-3 or TRBV12-4 and TRBJ2-7, with a possible D match to TRBD1 (6 bases). The CDR3 is 12 amino acids. V lost 6 bases to trimming and J lost 6 bases, with 12 bases between them. For the CDR3, the DNA is TGTGCCAGCAGGCTGCAGGGGTTCGAGCAGTACTTC. This gives the protein CASRLQGFEQYF.

The J gene is TRBJ2-1, the V gene TRBV9; no firm D call. Germline V lookup: CDR1 SGDLS, CDR2 YYNGEE. The CDR3 consists of 16 residues. Between the trimmed V and J ends, which lost 0 bases and 0 bases, there was a span of 10 bases. CDR3 in amino acids: CASSVVDSSSYNEQFF. In nucleotides, the CDR3 is TGTGCCAGCAGCGTAGTCGACTCGAGCTCCTACAATGAGCAGTTCTTC.

The rearrangement joins TRBV6-5 to TRBJ1-3; a possible D gene is TRBD1 (6 bases). Trimming shortened V by 6 bases and J by 0 bases, and 12 bases separated the two germline ends. CDR1 is MNHEY, CDR2 SVGAGI, per germline. The CDR3 extends over 15 amino acids. The CDR3: CASRLTGNSGNTIYF. CDR3 in DNA: TGTGCCAGCAGGCTGACAGGCAACTCTGGAAACACCATATATTTT.

This clone was observed once. The CDR3 sequence is CATRTPNQPQHF. The CDR3, as DNA: TGTGCCACCCGGACACCCAATCAGCCCCAGCATTTT. The chain joins TRBV28 to TRBJ1-5, with a weak D call TRBD1 (5 bases). From germline, CDR1 is MDHEN and CDR2 SYDVKM. V was clipped by 10 bases and J by 3 bases, with 10 bases between them. The CDR3 spans 12 residues.

The chain employs TRBV27 and TRBJ2-1, with TRBD2 matching 9 bases. J gave up 9 bases and V 0 bases, and 3 bases lay outside the gene matches. This CDR3 comprises 14 residues. Germline assignment: CDR1 MNHEY and CDR2 SMNVEV (reference sequence). The CDR3 nucleotides read TGTGCCAGCAGTTTATCGGCTAGCGGGATTGAGCAGTTCTTC. It codes for CASSLSASGIEQFF.

This clone was recorded only once. The chain joins TRBV18 to TRBJ2-5; D is perhaps TRBD2 (5 bases). Germline V lookup: CDR1 KGHSH, CDR2 LQKENI. Trimming removed 3 bases at V and 2 bases at J, with 13 bases between. The CDR3 has 15 amino acids. This CDR3 is CASSPPGNAQETQYF. The DNA for the CDR3 is TGTGCCAGCTCACCCCCCGGGAACGCACAAGAGACCCAGTACTTC. The whole variable domain, filled in from reference TRBV18 and TRBJ2-5, reads NAGVMQNPRHLVRRRGQEARLRCSPMKGHSHVYWYRQLPEEGLKFMVYLQKENIIDESGMPKERFSAEFPKEGPSILRIQQVVRGDSAAYFCASSPPGNAQETQYFGPGTRLLVL.

The chain uses TRBV7-3 and TRBJ2-3; D may be TRBD1 (7 bases). V was clipped by 1 base and J by 2 bases, with 13 bases between them. Germline values: CDR1 SGHTA, CDR2 FQGTGA. CDR3 length equals 16 residues. The CDR3 DNA follows: TGTGCCAGCAGCTTAAACGGGGGACAGAACACAGATACGCAGTATTTT. As protein: CASSLNGGQNTDTQYF.

The genes are TRBV5-6 and TRBJ2-1; 8 bases are shared with TRBD2. Per germline, CDR1 SGHDT and CDR2 YYEEEE. The J segment lost 1 base and the V segment lost 0 bases, leaving 9 bases of the junction unmatched. The CDR3 length is 18 residues. The CDR3 here is CASSLAISGTGSYNEQFF. Here the CDR3 DNA reads TGTGCCAGCAGCTTGGCAATTAGCGGGACGGGGTCCTACAATGAGCAGTTCTTC.

This clone came up a few times. The chain uses TRBV27 and TRBJ1-6; 9 nucleotides match TRBD1. J gave up 7 bases and V 2 bases, and 6 bases lay outside the gene matches. CDR3 length: 16 residues. Germline V lookup: CDR1 MNHEY, CDR2 SMNVEV (reference sequence). The DNA of the CDR3 is TGTGCCAGCAGTTTACTTTCCGGGACAGGGAATTCACCCCTCCACTTT. Its translation: CASSLLSGTGNSPLHF.

This rearrangement joins TRBV18 to TRBJ2-7, with 14 bases identical to TRBD2. This CDR3 spans 14 amino acids. Trimming took 5 bases from V and 6 from J; bases not matched to a gene: 3. The V gene's germline CDR1 is KGHSH and CDR2 LQKENI. CDR3 sequence (DNA): TGTGCCAGCTCAACGGGACTAGCGGGAGTCGAGCAGTACTTC. This sequence encodes CASSTGLAGVEQYF.

The chain is built from TRBV5-1 and TRBJ2-3; TRBD1 agrees at 7 bases. The CDR3 spans 15 residues. Germline CDR1 SGHRS, CDR2 YFSETQ. V dropped 5 bases and J dropped 5; count of bases not matched to a gene: 11. CDR3 protein: CASSVMSGGRDTQYF. The DNA of the CDR3 is TGCGCCAGCAGTGTTATGTCAGGGGGTAGAGATACGCAGTATTTT.

This sequence joins TRBV29-1 and TRBJ2-5, with TRBD1 matching 8 bases. The CDR3 has 16 amino acids. The germline V gene encodes CDR1 SQVTM and CDR2 ANQGSEA. V gave up 0 bases and J gave up 5 bases; unmatched junction bases: 11. CDR3 residues: CSVEDPWTGSAETQYF. Written as DNA, the CDR3 is TGCAGCGTTGAAGATCCTTGGACAGGGTCGGCGGAGACCCAGTACTTC. Complete variable domain (other parts from reference TRBV29-1 and TRBJ2-5): SAVISQKPSRDICQRGTSLTIQCQVDSQVTMMFWYRQQPGQSLTLIATANQGSEATYESGFVIDKFPISRPNLTFSTLTVSNMSPEDSSIYLCSVEDPWTGSAETQYFGPGTRLLVL.

This chain connects TRBV6-5 to TRBJ1-2; D remains ambiguous. This CDR3 region has 13 residues. CDR1 and CDR2 from the germline V gene are MNHEY and SVGAGI. V was shortened by 8 bases and J by 10 bases, with 20 bases between the two germline ends. CDR3 bases: TGTGCCAGCCGCCCTAACCCGGGTGGGTTCTACACCTTC. This sequence encodes CASRPNPGGFYTF.

The rearrangement joins TRBV11-2 to TRBJ2-3; TRBD2 agrees at 8 bases. CDR1 is SGHAT and CDR2 is FQNNGV in the germline V gene. The length of the CDR3 is 17 residues. V shed 1 base and J 0 bases; nucleotides not matched to a gene: 6. The DNA of the CDR3 is TGTGCCAGCAGCTTAGGGGCGGGGGGACAAAGCACAGATACGCAGTATTTT. Protein: CASSLGAGGQSTDTQYF.

The CDR3 DNA reads as TGTGCCAGCAGCCGAGCGGGGGGCAGTATAGATACGCAGTATTTT. Protein product: CASSRAGGSIDTQYF. The J gene is TRBJ2-3, the V gene TRBV7-3; TRBD2 agrees at 9 bases. The CDR3 sequence is 15 residues long. The J segment lost 5 bases and the V segment lost 5 bases, leaving 8 bases of the junction unmatched. Looked up from germline, CDR1 is SGHTA and CDR2 is FQGTGA.

V gene TRBV11-2 combines with J gene TRBJ1-2; TRBD1 agrees at 9 bases. This CDR3 is built from 15 residues. Trimming took 5 bases from V and 5 from J; bases not matched to a gene: 9. CDR1 SGHAT and CDR2 FQNNGV come from the germline V gene. CDR3: CASSPLTGGGYGYTF. Written as DNA, the CDR3 is TGTGCCAGCAGCCCGCTCACAGGGGGCGGATATGGCTACACCTTC.

The chain combines TRBV2 with TRBJ1-1; possibly TRBD1 for D (5 bases). Looked up from germline, CDR1 is SNHLY and CDR2 is FYNNEI. Trimming left V 4 bases short and J 5 bases short, with 14 bases between. The CDR3 covers 14 residues. The CDR3 loop reads CASSVRGGGTEAFF. CDR3 sequence (DNA): TGTGCCAGCAGTGTTCGCGGGGGAGGGACTGAAGCTTTCTTT.

The V and J genes are TRBV19 and TRBJ2-7; tentative D call: TRBD2 (5 bases). Germline V lookup: CDR1 LNHDA, CDR2 SQIVND (reference sequence). This CDR3 has 14 residues. V lost 2 bases and J 1 base, leaving 9 bases between the germline ends. CDR3 sequence: CASSISGFSYEQYF. The CDR3 DNA is TGTGCCAGTAGTATATCGGGGTTTTCCTACGAGCAGTACTTC.

The chain couples TRBV5-1 to TRBJ1-1; a possible D gene is TRBD1 (5 bases). Germline V gives CDR1 SGHRS, CDR2 YFSETQ. The CDR3 covers 18 residues. Trimming removed 1 base from V and 3 bases from J, with 22 bases in between. The CDR3 sequence: CASSLRPGPATGDTEAFF. The CDR3 nucleotides read TGCGCCAGCAGCTTGCGACCGGGACCTGCTACGGGGGACACTGAAGCTTTCTTT.

The rearrangement joins TRBV5-6 to TRBJ2-7, with 9 nucleotides matching TRBD2. Germline V lookup: CDR1 SGHDT, CDR2 YYEEEE. V was clipped by 0 bases and J by 4 bases; unmatched bases: 2. This CDR3 is built from 14 residues. CDR3 protein: CASSLGLAVYEQYF. The CDR3 coding sequence is TGTGCCAGCAGCTTGGGACTAGCGGTTTACGAGCAGTACTTC. Based on the CDR3 plus reference TRBV5-6 and TRBJ2-7, the full variable domain is DAGVTQSPTHLIKTRGQQVTLRCSPKSGHDTVSWYQQALGQGPQFIFQYYEEEERQRGNFPDRFSGHQFPNYSSELNVNALLLGDSALYLCASSLGLAVYEQYFGPGTRLTVT.

The chain couples TRBV5-5 to TRBJ1-1, with D maybe TRBD1 (5 bases). Germline V CDR1 and CDR2: SGHKS, YYEKEE (reference sequence). This CDR3 is built from 13 residues. The V and J ends lost 4 bases and 6 bases respectively, with 13 bases between them. The CDR3: CASSREPRAEAFF. The CDR3 DNA reads TGTGCCAGCAGCAGAGAGCCCAGGGCTGAAGCTTTCTTT.

CDR3 DNA sequence: TGTGCCAGCAGCTTAGGTCAGGGGATTGCCTCTGGGGCCAACGTCCTGACTTTC. Encoded protein: CASSLGQGIASGANVLTF. The rearrangement uses TRBV7-6 and TRBJ2-6; D possibly corresponds to TRBD1 (6 bases). The CDR3 runs to 18 residues. Trimming shortened V by 1 base and J by 0 bases, and 13 bases separated the two germline ends. Germline V lookup: CDR1 SGHVS, CDR2 FNYEAQ.

The genes are TRBV11-2 and TRBJ2-2; 10 nucleotides align to TRBD2. V shed 7 bases and J 6 bases; nucleotides not matched to a gene: 11. The CDR3 extends over 16 amino acids. Germline values: CDR1 SGHAT, CDR2 FQNNGV. The CDR3 spells CASNDLAGGWAGELFF. CDR3 DNA sequence: TGTGCCAGCAACGACTTAGCGGGAGGATGGGCCGGGGAGCTGTTTTTT. Complete variable domain (other parts from reference TRBV11-2 and TRBJ2-2): EAGVAQSPRYKIIEKRQSVAFWCNPISGHATLYWYQQILGQGPKLLIQFQNNGVVDDSQLPKDRFSAERLKGVDSTLKIQPAKLEDSAVYLCASNDLAGGWAGELFFGEGSRLTVL.

CDR3 DNA: TGCGCCAGCAGCTTACTAGCGGGAGGCTCTGGGGCCAACGTCCTGACTTTC. Amino acid sequence: CASSLLAGGSGANVLTF. The chain carries TRBV5-1 and TRBJ2-6; TRBD2 agrees at 12 bases. The V segment lost 2 bases and the J segment 0 bases; nucleotides outside the gene matches: 0. There are 17 residues in the CDR3. Germline V CDR1 and CDR2: SGHRS, YFSETQ.

The chain couples TRBV18 to TRBJ1-4; 8 bases line up with TRBD1. The CDR3 length is 13 residues. CDR1 is KGHSH and CDR2 is LQKENI in the germline V gene. V shed 4 bases and J 7 bases; nucleotides not matched to a gene: 2. The DNA of the CDR3 is TGTGCCAGCTCACGAGACAGGGGTGAAAAACTGTTTTTT. This codes for CASSRDRGEKLFF.

The chain uses TRBV5-8 and TRBJ2-3; perhaps TRBD2 as D (6 bases). The CDR3 spans 16 residues. Germline V lookup: CDR1 SGHTS, CDR2 YDEGEE. Deletions cut 5 bases from V and 6 bases from J, with 22 bases between. CDR3 region: CASSSGVVPRGDTQYF. CDR3 in DNA: TGTGCCAGCAGTTCGGGGGTGGTACCGCGAGGGGATACGCAGTATTTT.

This clone has a single count. The chain carries TRBV5-6 and TRBJ2-1; TRBD2 matches at 9 bases. The CDR3 has 13 residues. V lost 4 bases and J lost 7; bases outside the gene matches: 3. Germline loops: CDR1 SGHDT, CDR2 YYEEEE. In DNA, the CDR3 is TGTGCCAGCAGCCGACTAGCGGCTAATGAGCAGTTCTTC. Its protein is CASSRLAANEQFF.